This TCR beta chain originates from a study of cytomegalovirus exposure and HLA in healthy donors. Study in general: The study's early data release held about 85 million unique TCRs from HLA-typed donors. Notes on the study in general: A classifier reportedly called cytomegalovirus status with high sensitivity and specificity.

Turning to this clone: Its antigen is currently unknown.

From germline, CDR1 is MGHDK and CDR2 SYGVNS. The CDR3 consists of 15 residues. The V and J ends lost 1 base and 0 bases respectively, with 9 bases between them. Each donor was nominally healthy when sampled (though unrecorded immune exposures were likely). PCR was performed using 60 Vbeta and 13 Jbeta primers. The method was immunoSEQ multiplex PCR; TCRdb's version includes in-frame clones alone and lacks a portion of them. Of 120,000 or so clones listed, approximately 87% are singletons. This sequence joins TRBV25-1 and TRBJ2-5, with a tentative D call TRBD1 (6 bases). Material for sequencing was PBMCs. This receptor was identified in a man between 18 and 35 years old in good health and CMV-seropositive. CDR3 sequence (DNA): TGTGCCAGCAGTGAATTGGGGGCCCACCAAGAGACCCAGTACTTC. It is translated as CASSELGAHQETQYF.